This T cell receptor beta chain was identified during a study of shared clonotypes between healthy human individuals (dated by TCRdb to about 2020). Some background on the complete study: A couple of women and three men aged 18 to 49 years were included in the cohort. Per donor, three plates each were used for CD4 naive and CD4 memory, two for CD8 naive, and one for CD8 memory. The study deeply sequenced blood TCR repertoires of 5 or 6 healthy adults to estimate repertoire size and the extent of clonotype sharing between individuals. To increase sequencing depth and limit assay-specific biases, TCR repertoire library preparation and sequencing were carried out by different laboratories using diverse techniques. Per donor, leukapheresis produced somewhere between about 0.9 and 9.5 billion PBMCs. Points the paper makes about the study in general: When a few donors were compared, the shared fraction of clonotypes was 5% to 6.5% for naive CD4, around 3.6% for naive CD8, 2.3% for memory CD4, and less than 0.45% for memory CD8. Compared with non-shared clonotypes, clonotypes shared by all four sorted-subset donors had higher generation probabilities. Estimated clonotype richness was generally larger for naive than for memory subsets. Pairwise subsampling led to the expectation that sequencing depth would affect the degree of clonotype sharing among donors. Even with the large sequencing depth, rarefaction of the sorted-subset datasets indicated that sequencing was incomplete. The genetic and exposure-history diversity represented was limited by the small number of donors. Sampling was restricted to blood, and TCR repertoires in tissue are likely to differ from TCR repertoires in blood.

CD8 naive samples were CD45RO-negative cells positively selected for CCR7, giving a CD45RA+CCR7+ population that excluded TemRA cells. Donors were healthy HIV-negative adults with no recently reported acute infections or vaccinations. All donors were Caucasian adults living in Nashville, Tennessee, USA. Blood was obtained by leukapheresis, after which PBMCs were separated by Ficoll-Histopaque density gradient centrifugation and cryopreserved in liquid nitrogen vapor phase. Analytical flow cytometry was used to check the purity and quantity of each magnetically sorted T cell population. Genomic DNA was isolated from every sorted fraction and measured by UV absorbance on a Nanodrop 2000c. Sequences MDHEN (CDR1) and SYDVKM (CDR2) are obtained from the germline V gene. The CDR3 sequence holds 15 residues, the cysteine and phenylalanine included. The CDR3 DNA has 45 bases and is translated from base 1. V is clipped by 1 base and J by 0 bases, and the sequence between their germline boundaries is 8 bases long.

Using the deep immunoSEQ assay, multiplex PCR amplified TCR CDR3 regions from genomic DNA. For each cell subset, the extracted genomic DNA was distributed evenly across all wells of several immunoSEQ 96-well plates, and each plate served as one replicate. Each replicate PCR for sorted subsets received approximately 220 ng genomic DNA, equal to 28,000 or so T cell genomes. The purified libraries were quantified using a Qubit 3.0 fluorometer, sized with a Bioanalyzer 2100, and then quantified again using the KAPA Library Quantification kit. Every immunoSEQ 96-well plate was sequenced on a dedicated single-read 150-cycle Illumina NextSeq 550 flow cell. Concerning the study's data processing: The immunoSEQ output contained only junctional sequences without quality scores, so filtering could not match that applied to full-length reads. Sequences were annotated with PyIR, a Python wrapper for IgBLAST v1.9, using IMGT germline references to assign V/J genes and CDR3. Reads were filtered out if the reads had weak V/J assignments (E-value above 1e-6), no CDR3, stop codons, out-of-frame junctions, or ambiguous translated residues. V3J clonotypes were defined as sequences sharing the same inferred V gene, J gene, and CDR3 amino acid sequence. The percentage overlap between two repertoires was calculated by dividing the number of shared unique clonotypes by the size of the smaller repertoire. Repertoire richness was assessed with RTK rarefaction, the Chao1 estimator, and Recon v2.1 estimates of unobserved clonotypes. Generation probabilities were computed with OLGA for all TCRbeta clonotypes obtained by the gDNA method from a few donors. The source is immuneACCESS, and TCRdb retained only in-frame sequences with V and J called. Part of the clones is not carried over; for the studies checked, unresolved V genes explain less than half of this, and the remainder is unexplained. That table gives V, J and clone size, and the DNA gave D and trimming. The sample records some 2 million clones, around 96% of which are singletons. The top ten hold about 1.1% of the sample.

With respect to this clone: Its antigen target is currently unknown. No clone much larger than this one lies a single base away; base qualities are absent.

The TCR was taken from a man between 18 and 29 years old in good health. The V gene is TRBV28 and the J gene is TRBJ2-3; the D gene lacks a confident call. Source material: naive CD8+ T cells sorted from blood. Interpreted using the paper, the cell subset or site label stands for: CD45RA+CCR7+. The CDR3 loop reads CASSLLLKSTDTQYF. The sequenced DNA is TGTGCCAGCAGTTTATTACTAAAAAGCACAGATACGCAGTATTTT.